The present T cell receptor (beta chain) was sequenced within a study of CD8 T cells in Susac syndrome. An amount of RNA that ranged from roughly 0.5 to 1 ug was reverse transcribed with random hexamers. Amplification of TCR beta CDR3 spanned 54 Vbeta and 13 Jbeta via immunoSEQ multiplex PCR. TCRdb analysed the immunoSEQ multiplex PCR reads with MiXCR anew, one entry per CDR3 protein. The sample has 110,000 or so distinct CDR3 sequences, around 95% seen once. Trimming took off 4 bases at V and 4 bases at J, with 8 bases between the two ends. CDR1 ENHRY and CDR2 SYGVKD come from the germline V gene. The CDR3 spans 14 residues. Negative isolation yielded CD4+ and CD8+ T cells, and FACS enriched TEMRA cells.

V gene TRBV10-3 combines with J gene TRBJ2-6; no firm D call. What was sequenced was CD4+ T cells from PBMCs. The clonotype originates from a human donor in good health. As DNA, the CDR3 is TGTGCCATCAGTGCGGTGGGGGGGGCCAACGTCCTGACTTTC. It yields the protein CAISAVGGANVLTF.